The clone carrying this TCR beta chain was counted a single time. Antigen unknown. A read error is possible here, since a much larger clone lies one base away. This library used around 400 ng RNA and molecular barcoded adaptors spanning alpha/delta and beta/gamma chains. MiXCR, applied by TCRdb to the reads, yields one record per CDR3 protein. The sample gives about 5,200 distinct CDR3 sequences, about a fifth of which show up once; 15% to 20% is in the top ten. This CDR3 has 14 amino acids. Germline CDR1 is SGHRS and CDR2 is YFSETQ. The data were taken from a study of read filtering for tumor transcriptome and immune sequencing. Bone marrow was sampled from every patient at the time of active disease. Study-level findings and limits: Sorted CD138-negative bone marrow cells were not purified T cells.

This chain uses TRBV5-1 with TRBJ1-1; tentatively, D is TRBD1 (6 bases). Sequencing was done on a sample of a population of CD138-negative cells sorted from bone marrow. The TCR originated in a donor at least 40 years old with multiple myeloma. The CDR3 spells CASSWTTGNTEAVF. The CDR3 nucleotides are TGCGCCAGCAGCTGGACGACAGGTAACACTGAAGCTGTCTTT.